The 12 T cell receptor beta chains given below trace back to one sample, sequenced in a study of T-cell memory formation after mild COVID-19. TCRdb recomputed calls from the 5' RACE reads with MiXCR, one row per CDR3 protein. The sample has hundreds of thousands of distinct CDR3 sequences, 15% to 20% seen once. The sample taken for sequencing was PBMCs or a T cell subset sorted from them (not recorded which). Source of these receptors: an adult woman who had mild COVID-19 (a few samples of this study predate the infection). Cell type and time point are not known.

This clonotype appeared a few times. CDR3 sequence (DNA): TGTGCCAGCAGCGGAGGGGGGAGGGCCTTCTATGGCTACACCTTC. Amino acid sequence: CASSGGGRAFYGYTF. V usage is TRBV7-8 and J usage is TRBJ1-2, with a possible D match to TRBD1 (6 bases). The V gene lost 5 bases and the J gene lost 4 bases, with 17 bases spanning the gap. Germline V gene lookup returns CDR1 SGHVS and CDR2 FQNEAQ. CDR3 length: 15 amino acids.

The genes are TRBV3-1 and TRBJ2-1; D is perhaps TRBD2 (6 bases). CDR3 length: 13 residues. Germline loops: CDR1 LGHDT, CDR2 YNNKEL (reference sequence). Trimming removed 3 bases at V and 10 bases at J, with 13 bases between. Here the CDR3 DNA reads TGTGCCAGCAGCCAGGGACTCCCTTCGGAGCAGTTCTTC. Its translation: CASSQGLPSEQFF.

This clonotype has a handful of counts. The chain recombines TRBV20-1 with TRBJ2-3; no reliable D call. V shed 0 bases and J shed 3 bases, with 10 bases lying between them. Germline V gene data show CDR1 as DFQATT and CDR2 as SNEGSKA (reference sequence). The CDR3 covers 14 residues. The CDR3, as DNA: TGCAGTGCTAGAGATCGGTCGGGTACAGATACGCAGTATTTT. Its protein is CSARDRSGTDTQYF.

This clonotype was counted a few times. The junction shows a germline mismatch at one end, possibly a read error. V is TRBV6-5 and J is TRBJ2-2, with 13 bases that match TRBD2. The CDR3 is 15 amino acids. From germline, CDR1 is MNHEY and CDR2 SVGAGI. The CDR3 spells CATSQLAGGSRELFF. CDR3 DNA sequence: TGTGCCACCAGTCAACTAGCGGGGGGGTCGCGGGAGCTGTTTTTT.

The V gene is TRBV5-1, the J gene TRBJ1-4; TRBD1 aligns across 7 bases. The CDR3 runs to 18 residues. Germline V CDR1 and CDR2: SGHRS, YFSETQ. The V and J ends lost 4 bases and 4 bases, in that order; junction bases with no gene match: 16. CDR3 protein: CASSPMGHMDRYNEKLFF. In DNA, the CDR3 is TGCGCCAGCAGCCCTATGGGGCATATGGACAGGTATAATGAAAAACTGTTTTTT.

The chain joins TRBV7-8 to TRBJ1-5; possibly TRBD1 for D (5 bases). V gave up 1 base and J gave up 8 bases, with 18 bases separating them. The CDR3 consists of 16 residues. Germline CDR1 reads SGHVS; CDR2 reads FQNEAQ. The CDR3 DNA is TGTGCCAGCAGCTTAGTAGAGAGGGGACCTGGGGAGCCCCAGCATTTT. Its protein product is CASSLVERGPGEPQHF.

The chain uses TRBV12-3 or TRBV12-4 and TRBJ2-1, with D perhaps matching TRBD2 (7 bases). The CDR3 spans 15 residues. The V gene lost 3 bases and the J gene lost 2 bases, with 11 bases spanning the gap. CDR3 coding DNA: TGTGCCAGCAGTTTTTCGGGGGGCGCCTACAATGAGCAGTTCTTC. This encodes CASSFSGGAYNEQFF.

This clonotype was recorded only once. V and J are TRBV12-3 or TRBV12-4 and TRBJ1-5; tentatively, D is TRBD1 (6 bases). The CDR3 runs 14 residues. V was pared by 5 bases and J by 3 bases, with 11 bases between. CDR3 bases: TGTGCCAGCAGTGAACAGGGCCCCAATCAGCCCCAGCATTTT. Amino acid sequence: CASSEQGPNQPQHF.

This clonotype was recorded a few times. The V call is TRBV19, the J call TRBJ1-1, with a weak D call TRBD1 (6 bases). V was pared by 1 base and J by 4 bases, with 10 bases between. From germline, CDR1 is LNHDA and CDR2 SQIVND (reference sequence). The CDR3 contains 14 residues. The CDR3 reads CASSIVFRGTEAFF. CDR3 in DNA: TGTGCCAGTAGTATAGTATTCAGGGGCACTGAAGCTTTCTTT.

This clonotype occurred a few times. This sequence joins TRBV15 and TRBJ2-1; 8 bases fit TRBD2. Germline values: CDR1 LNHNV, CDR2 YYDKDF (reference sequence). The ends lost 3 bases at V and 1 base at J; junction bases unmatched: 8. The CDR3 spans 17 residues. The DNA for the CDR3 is TGTGCCACCAGCAGCCGGTATCGCGGGGGGTCCTACAATGAGCAGTTCTTC. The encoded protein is CATSSRYRGGSYNEQFF. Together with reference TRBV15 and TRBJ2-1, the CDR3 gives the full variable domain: DAMVIQNPRYQVTQFGKPVTLSCSQTLNHNVMYWYQQKSSQAPKLLFHYYDKDFNNEADTPDNFQSRRPNTSFCFLDIRSPGLGDTAMYLCATSSRYRGGSYNEQFFGPGTRLTVL.

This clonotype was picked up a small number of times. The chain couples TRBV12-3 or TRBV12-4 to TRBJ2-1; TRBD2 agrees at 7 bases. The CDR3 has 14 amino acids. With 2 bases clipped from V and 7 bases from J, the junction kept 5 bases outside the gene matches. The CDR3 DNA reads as TGTGCCAGCAGTTTATCCCCACTAGCGAATGAGCAGTTCTTC. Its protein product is CASSLSPLANEQFF.

The CDR3 sequence: CASSQDIGLAGTHPSYNEQFF. The DNA of the CDR3 is TGCGCCAGCAGCCAAGATATCGGTCTAGCGGGAACACACCCCTCCTACAATGAGCAGTTCTTC. The chain recombines TRBV4-3 with TRBJ2-1; TRBD2 aligns across 9 bases. The CDR3 extends over 21 amino acids. Germline loops: CDR1 LGHNA, CDR2 YSLEER. Trimming cost V 0 bases and J 0 bases; bases outside gene matches: 15.